The 20 T cell receptor beta chains listed next were all sequenced from one sample in a study of T cells in Graves' hyperthyroidism and ophthalmopathy. RNA transcripts gave rise to amplified TCR beta CDR3 regions. TCR CDR3 underwent first-round RT-PCR with the HTBI primer set. TCRdb ran MiXCR on the multiplex PCR reads and lists one entry per CDR3 protein. The top ten hold about 70% of the sample, which has about 130,000 distinct CDR3 sequences, roughly a fifth seen once. The specimen was blood. The receptors stem from a woman in her fifties or sixties with Graves' hyperthyroidism that later progressed to Graves' ophthalmopathy.

This clonotype was seen many times. The chain uses TRBV11-2 and TRBJ1-1, with D possibly being TRBD1 (6 bases). Germline loops: CDR1 SGHAT, CDR2 FQNNGV. This CDR3 contains 14 residues. Trimming removed 2 bases at V and 1 base at J, with 8 bases between. The CDR3 nucleotides read TGTGCCAGCAGCTTAAGGGGGAAGAACACTGAAGCTTTCTTT. It yields the protein CASSLRGKNTEAFF.

This clonotype was recorded a few times. This chain uses TRBV5-4 with TRBJ2-7, with TRBD2 matching over 11 bases. In germline, CDR1 is SGHNT, CDR2 YYREEE (reference sequence). J gave up 5 bases and V 3 bases, and 7 bases lay outside the gene matches. The CDR3 runs 15 residues. The CDR3 is CASSYTLAGADEQYF. The DNA for the CDR3 is TGTGCCAGCAGCTACACACTAGCGGGAGCGGACGAGCAGTACTTC.

The rearrangement uses TRBV3-1 and TRBJ2-1, with TRBD1 identical over 9 bases. Trimming removed 2 bases from V and 5 bases from J; junction bases left unmatched: 4. The CDR3 contains 15 residues. Germline CDR1 reads LGHDT; CDR2 reads YNNKEL (reference sequence). The CDR3 reads CASSQSDRGNNEQFF. Here the CDR3 DNA reads TGTGCCAGCAGCCAATCTGACAGGGGGAACAATGAGCAGTTCTTC.

This clonotype was seen at least ten times. The V call is TRBV18, the J call TRBJ1-4, with TRBD1 identical over 9 bases. The CDR3 runs to 15 residues. Germline V CDR1 and CDR2: KGHSH, LQKENI. The V and J ends lost 4 bases and 1 base, in that order; junction bases with no gene match: 1. The CDR3 nucleotides read TGTGCCAGCTCACTGGACAGGGGAACTAATGAAAAACTGTTTTTT. It translates to CASSLDRGTNEKLFF.

The chain joins TRBV11-2 to TRBJ2-3; D perhaps matches TRBD2 (6 bases). In germline, CDR1 is SGHAT, CDR2 FQNNGV. V dropped 3 bases and J dropped 2 bases, with 18 bases sitting between them. The CDR3 contains 17 residues. Written as DNA, the CDR3 is TGTGCCAGCAGCTTGGGTCTTAGCGGAACCCACACAGATACGCAGTATTTT. It translates to CASSLGLSGTHTDTQYF.

V usage is TRBV19 and J usage is TRBJ2-7; TRBD2 agrees at 13 bases. The CDR3 loop spans 17 amino acids. V shed 6 bases and J 7 bases; nucleotides not matched to a gene: 15. Germline CDR1 reads LNHDA; CDR2 reads SQIVND (reference sequence). The CDR3 loop is CASRTIRTSGSSSEQYF. CDR3 in DNA: TGTGCCAGTAGGACTATTAGGACTAGCGGGAGTTCCAGTGAGCAGTACTTC.

V gene TRBV7-9 combines with J gene TRBJ2-5, with a weak D call TRBD2 (5 bases). The V gene lost 3 bases and the J gene lost 4 bases, with 9 bases spanning the gap. This CDR3 region has 13 residues. The germline gives CDR1 SEHNR, CDR2 FQNEAQ (reference sequence). Written as DNA, the CDR3 is TGTGCCAGCAGCTTCGGGATTGGAGAGACCCAGTACTTC. Translating it yields CASSFGIGETQYF.

The table lists this clonotype with a few counts. J is TRBJ2-1 and V is TRBV29-1; 10 bases line up with TRBD2. CDR3 length: 16 residues. V shed 1 base and J 6 bases; nucleotides not matched to a gene: 9. Germline CDR1 is SQVTM and CDR2 is ANQGSEA. CDR3: CSVEGLAGVQVNEQFF. CDR3 coding DNA: TGCAGCGTTGAAGGGCTAGCGGGAGTTCAGGTCAATGAGCAGTTCTTC.

The sample holds a few counts of this clonotype. The chain joins TRBV5-1 to TRBJ2-3; D is unclear. Per the germline V gene, CDR1 is SGHRS and CDR2 is YFSETQ. The CDR3 extends over 14 amino acids. The V end lost 4 bases, the J end lost 2 bases, and 11 bases lay between the germline ends. CDR3: CASSPMTITDTQYF. DNA of the CDR3: TGCGCCAGCAGCCCAATGACAATCACAGATACGCAGTATTTT.

Ten or more counts support this clonotype. The rearrangement joins TRBV19 to TRBJ1-2; no firm D call. CDR1 is LNHDA, CDR2 SQIVND, per germline (reference sequence). The CDR3 extends over 15 amino acids. Trimming stripped 5 bases from V and 2 bases from J, with 15 bases between. As DNA, the CDR3 is TGTGCCAGTAGTCGCCAGGACCGCGGAAACTATGGCTACACCTTC. It is translated as CASSRQDRGNYGYTF.

This clonotype was picked up many times. CDR3 region: CASVWGQGYEQYF. CDR3 coding DNA: TGTGCCAGCGTCTGGGGACAGGGCTACGAGCAGTACTTC. The chain uses TRBV2 and TRBJ2-7, with TRBD1 identical over 9 bases. This CDR3 has 13 residues. Germline V CDR1 and CDR2: SNHLY, FYNNEI. The J segment lost 3 bases and the V segment lost 8 bases, leaving 5 bases of the junction unmatched.

In its sample, this clonotype was seen a few times. The chain recombines TRBV30 with TRBJ1-5, with D unresolved. The CDR3 has 15 amino acids. Germline V gene data show CDR1 as GTSNPN and CDR2 as SVGIG (reference sequence). Deletions cut 0 bases from V and 6 bases from J, with 15 bases between. The CDR3 spells CAWSVPVLAGQPQHF. The CDR3 DNA follows: TGTGCCTGGAGTGTACCGGTGCTGGCGGGTCAGCCCCAGCATTTT.

There are many counts of this clonotype. V gene TRBV20-1 combines with J gene TRBJ2-7; the match to TRBD2 covers 8 bases. CDR3 length: 17 amino acids. Germline CDR1 reads DFQATT; CDR2 reads SNEGSKA (reference sequence). For the CDR3, the DNA is TGCAGCCCCACCGGGGGGGGCCAGGTGGGAAGAGGATACGAGCAGTACTTC. Translating gives CSPTGGGQVGRGYEQYF.

This clonotype has only a few counts. This sequence joins TRBV6-2 or TRBV6-3 and TRBJ2-3; D assignment may be TRBD1 or TRBD2 (6 bases each). Trimming left V 4 bases short and J 1 base short, with 18 bases between. The CDR3 length is 17 residues. CDR1 MNHEY and CDR2 SVGEGT come from the germline V gene. The CDR3 DNA follows: TGTGCCAGCAGTTTGAGGGGGGAGGTCCCTCGCACAGATACGCAGTATTTT. Protein product: CASSLRGEVPRTDTQYF.

On this clonotype itself: A much larger clone differs by one base, so this may be a read error. The chain recombines TRBV28 with TRBJ1-4; perhaps TRBD1 as D (5 bases). V was trimmed by 7 bases and J by 6 bases, leaving 21 bases between them. The CDR3 is 16 residues long. CDR1 and CDR2 from the germline V gene are MDHEN and SYDVKM. The CDR3 protein is CASIPIVPGVDEKLFF. As DNA, the CDR3 is TGTGCCAGCATTCCCATAGTACCGGGGGTCGATGAAAAACTGTTTTTT. Drawing the rest from reference TRBV28 and TRBJ1-4, the complete variable domain is DVKVTQSSRYLVKRTGEKVFLECVQDMDHENMFWYRQDPGLGLRLIYFSYDVKMKEKGDIPEGYSVSREKKERFSLILESASTNQTSMYLCASIPIVPGVDEKLFFGSGTQLSVL.

This clonotype was detected ten times or more. The chain couples TRBV28 to TRBJ1-2, with D unresolved. Trimming stripped 2 bases from V and 8 bases from J, with 18 bases between. CDR1 MDHEN and CDR2 SYDVKM come from the germline V gene. The CDR3 contains 15 residues. Here the CDR3 reads CASSLPTVVGEGYTF. In DNA, the CDR3 is TGTGCCAGCAGTTTACCCACAGTGGTAGGAGAGGGCTACACCTTC.

This clonotype was seen repeatedly, ten times or more. This chain connects TRBV20-1 to TRBJ1-5; 7 bases agree with TRBD1. Trimming removed 1 base from V and 3 bases from J; junction bases left unmatched: 6. Germline CDR1 and CDR2: DFQATT and SNEGSKA (reference sequence). CDR3 size: 15 residues. The CDR3 nucleotides are TGCAGTGCTAGAGTTCCAGGGGGGAACAATCAGCCCCAGCATTTT. Its protein is CSARVPGGNNQPQHF.

This clonotype showed up many times. The chain recombines TRBV6-5 with TRBJ2-5; 7 bases are shared with TRBD1. The CDR3 has 14 residues. Germline V gene data show CDR1 as MNHEY and CDR2 as SVGAGI. The trim removed 2 bases at V and 5 bases at J, leaving 5 bases unmatched. The chain's CDR3 is CASSYRGRGETQYF. The CDR3 DNA is TGTGCCAGCAGTTACAGGGGGCGCGGGGAGACCCAGTACTTC.

This clonotype was counted between two and nine times. The rearrangement joins TRBV14 to TRBJ2-3; no clear D. The V end was cut by 1 base, the J end by 1 base, with 9 bases between. This CDR3 is 15 amino acids long. The germline CDR1 and CDR2 sequences are SGHDN and FVKESK. The CDR3 region has the DNA TGTGCCAGCAGCCAAGTCCCAGATCGCACAGATACGCAGTATTTT. It codes for CASSQVPDRTDTQYF. Variable domain in full (rest from reference TRBV14 and TRBJ2-3): EAGVTQFPSHSVIEKGQTVTLRCDPISGHDNLYWYRRVMGKEIKFLLHFVKESKQDESGMPNNRFLAERTGGTYSTLKVQPAELEDSGVYFCASSQVPDRTDTQYFGPGTRLTVL.

There are many counts of this clonotype. The chain joins TRBV7-8 to TRBJ1-1; unclear D gene. Trimming left V 7 bases short and J 1 base short, with 22 bases between. CDR3 size: 17 residues. The germline V gene encodes CDR1 SGHVS and CDR2 FQNEAQ. DNA of the CDR3: TGTGCCAGCAATTCGCGGGCCTGGCAGGCCTCGAACACTGAAGCTTTCTTT. This encodes CASNSRAWQASNTEAFF.